This T cell receptor beta chain was profiled in a study of T-cell memory formation after mild COVID-19. Study observations and caveats: Clones contracting over day 15 to 85 were CD4/CD8 balanced, with later expanders leaning CD4+.

The germline CDR1 and CDR2 sequences are SGHKS and YYEKEE (reference sequence). The CDR3 has 15 residues. The V gene end was trimmed by 3 bases and the J gene end by 5 bases; junction bases not matched to a gene: 10. TCR alpha and TCR beta cDNA libraries carrying sample barcodes and UMIs were produced by 5'RACE using constant-segment primers. TCRdb re-called the 5' RACE reads with MiXCR, one entry per CDR3 protein. The sample lists around 180,000 distinct CDR3 sequences, around 16% occurring once. On this clonotype itself: Its antigen is undetermined.

This receptor was identified in an adult woman who had mild COVID-19 (a few samples of this study predate the infection). Cell type and time point are not known. Material for sequencing was PBMCs or a T cell subset sorted from them (not recorded which). The chain carries TRBV5-5 and TRBJ2-7, with 8 bases identical to TRBD1. In DNA, the CDR3 is TGTGCCAGCAGCTCCCAGGGGACAGGCATAGACGAGCAGTACTTC. Its translation: CASSSQGTGIDEQYF.